Listed below are T cell receptor beta chains from one sample, sequenced in a study of human T cells and chemical hapten exposure. TCRdb reanalysed the RACE reads using MiXCR and keeps one entry per CDR3 protein. The table has a few hundred thousand distinct CDR3 sequences, approximately 5% seen once; the top ten hold approximately 8.2%. The starting material was whole blood, obtained in connection with sensitization to the hapten diphenylcyclopropenone (DPC). The receptor set was obtained from a woman aged 18-29 years with alopecia areata. Some clones in this sample may be carry-over from other donors' samples. Both conserved end residues are part of each CDR3. Each record gives: clone size, V gene, D gene, J gene, CDR3 protein, CDR3 DNA. The D gene is left open where the match is weak. Clone size is shown for a subset of rows, as once, few, many or a class of expanded clone.

>.|TRBV10-3|TRBD2|TRBJ2-3
CAIRLAGLGDTQYF
TGTGCCATCAGATTAGCGGGGTTGGGTGATACGCAGTATTTT
>few|TRBV28|.|TRBJ1-1
CASSLGRGPYEAFF
TGTGCCAGCAGTTTAGGCAGGGGACCGTATGAAGCTTTCTTT
>many|TRBV9|.|TRBJ2-3
CASSKNGRMDTQYF
TGTGCCAGCAGCAAAAACGGGAGAATGGATACGCAGTATTTT
>.|TRBV12-3/TRBV12-4|.|TRBJ2-2
CASREQNTGELFF
TGTGCCAGCAGGGAACAGAACACCGGGGAGCTGTTTTTT
>few|TRBV5-1|.|TRBJ1-6
CASSLSRLSYNSPLHF
TGCGCCAGCAGCTTGAGCCGACTTTCCTATAATTCACCCCTCCACTTT
>many|TRBV7-6|TRBD1|TRBJ1-5
CASSLEAQGEGRGQPQHF
TGTGCCAGCAGCTTAGAGGCACAGGGGGAGGGCAGGGGCCAGCCCCAGCATTTT
>many|TRBV20-1|TRBD1|TRBJ1-4
CSARRVGQDYEKLFF
TGCAGTGCTAGGAGGGTTGGACAGGACTATGAAAAACTGTTTTTT
>.|TRBV13|TRBD2|TRBJ2-1
CASILTASGGLYDQFF
TGTGCCAGCATTCTTACAGCTAGCGGGGGTCTTTATGACCAGTTCTTC
>few|TRBV24-1|.|TRBJ1-2
CATSDSGGGGGYGYTF
TGTGCCACCAGTGATTCCGGAGGAGGGGGGGGCTATGGCTACACCTTC
>.|TRBV28|.|TRBJ1-6
CASSLLWASKNSPLHF
TGTGCCAGCAGTTTACTCTGGGCCAGTAAAAATTCACCCCTCCACTTT
>many|TRBV6-2/TRBV6-3|.|TRBJ1-1
CASAPSGRPAEAFF
TGTGCCAGCGCCCCGTCGGGCAGGCCCGCTGAAGCTTTCTTT
>.|TRBV27|TRBD1|TRBJ1-1
CASRIQGDLNTEAFF
TGTGCCAGCAGAATACAGGGGGACCTGAACACTGAAGCTTTCTTT
>few|TRBV18|.|TRBJ2-5
CASSPIQGETQYF
TGTGCCAGCTCACCAATTCAGGGAGAGACCCAGTACTTC
>many|TRBV5-4|.|TRBJ2-3
CASSLAQGFSTDTQYF
TGTGCCAGCAGCTTGGCACAGGGCTTTAGCACAGATACGCAGTATTTT
>many|TRBV5-1|TRBD1|TRBJ1-2
CASSLGGRTGDGYTF
TGCGCCAGCAGCTTGGGGGGGAGGACAGGCGATGGCTACACCTTC
>many|TRBV7-6|TRBD2|TRBJ2-3
CASSLPAGTSGGHTDTQYF
TGTGCCAGCAGCTTACCAGCCGGGACTAGCGGGGGGCACACAGATACGCAGTATTTT
>many|TRBV7-2|.|TRBJ2-3
CASSPEAPGVTDTQYF
TGTGCCAGCAGCCCGGAGGCCCCAGGGGTCACAGATACGCAGTATTTT
>many|TRBV9|.|TRBJ1-2
CASSTPGQYYGYTF
TGTGCCAGCAGCACCCCCGGACAGTACTATGGCTACACCTTC
>few|TRBV15|.|TRBJ1-3
CATSWGAGVAGNTIYF
TGTGCCACCAGCTGGGGGGCCGGAGTCGCTGGAAACACCATATATTTT
>few|TRBV7-6|.|TRBJ2-5
CASSAHQETQYF
TGTGCCAGCAGCGCCCACCAAGAGACCCAGTACTTC
>.|TRBV7-8|.|TRBJ1-2
CASSSTRGVAGYTF
TGTGCCAGCAGCTCTACCAGGGGAGTGGCTGGCTACACCTTC
>many|TRBV6-6|.|TRBJ1-3
CASRPQEGGNTIYF
TGTGCCAGCAGACCCCAGGAGGGTGGAAACACCATATATTTT
>many|TRBV10-3|.|TRBJ2-7
CAISPSTYEQYF
TGTGCCATCAGCCCCTCTACCTACGAGCAGTACTTC
>.|TRBV9|.|TRBJ1-3
CASSVGDSKAGNTIYF
TGTGCCAGCAGCGTGGGGGACTCAAAGGCTGGAAACACCATATATTTT
>few|TRBV6-2/TRBV6-3|.|TRBJ1-5
CASPTQPQHF
TGTGCCAGCCCTACTCAGCCCCAGCATTTT
>many|TRBV28|.|TRBJ1-4
CASSSGSGATNEKLFF
TGTGCCAGCAGTTCAGGATCGGGTGCAACTAATGAAAAACTGTTTTTT
>few|TRBV28|.|TRBJ2-7
CASTGEVRGQQYF
TGTGCCAGCACCGGGGAGGTCCGGGGGCAGCAGTACTTC
>.|TRBV18|.|TRBJ1-5
CASSPMKVNQPQHF
TGTGCCAGCTCACCAATGAAAGTCAATCAGCCCCAGCATTTT
>few|TRBV7-8|.|TRBJ2-3
CASTSGASGSDTQYF
TGTGCCAGCACCTCAGGGGCTAGCGGCTCAGATACGCAGTATTTT
>many|TRBV20-1|TRBD1|TRBJ2-7
CSASGTGVHEQYF
TGCAGTGCTAGCGGGACAGGGGTCCACGAGCAGTACTTC
>.|TRBV4-1|TRBD1|TRBJ2-2
CASSPSPNPTGTGELFF
TGCGCCAGCAGCCCCTCACCGAACCCGACAGGGACCGGGGAGCTGTTTTTT
>many|TRBV12-3/TRBV12-4|.|TRBJ1-4
CASSLEWRGNEKLFF
TGTGCCAGCAGTTTAGAGTGGCGGGGTAATGAAAAACTGTTTTTT
>many|TRBV7-2|TRBD1|TRBJ1-2
CASSLQQGASYGYTF
TGTGCCAGCAGCTTGCAACAGGGGGCGAGCTATGGCTACACCTTC
>many|TRBV5-1|.|TRBJ2-6
CASSLSARADSGANVLTF
TGCGCCAGCAGCTTGAGCGCCAGGGCCGACTCTGGGGCCAACGTCCTGACTTTC
>few|TRBV7-8|TRBD1|TRBJ2-7
CASSLTGTGATYEQYF
TGTGCCAGCAGCTTGACCGGGACAGGGGCGACCTACGAGCAGTACTTC
>few|TRBV7-9|TRBD1|TRBJ1-2
CASTTGTGEVQGDGYTF
TGTGCCAGCACGACCGGGACAGGGGAGGTCCAGGGCGATGGCTACACCTTC
>few|TRBV27|.|TRBJ1-1
CASSLSGKGTEAFF
TGTGCCAGCAGTTTATCTGGTAAGGGAACTGAAGCTTTCTTT
>few|TRBV5-5|.|TRBJ1-4
CASSLVSGKGKLFF
TGTGCCAGCAGCTTGGTTTCAGGGAAGGGAAAACTGTTTTTT
>few|TRBV10-3|.|TRBJ2-1
CAIAFTQKDKTYNEQFF
TGTGCCATCGCCTTTACCCAAAAGGATAAGACCTACAATGAGCAGTTCTTC
>.|TRBV7-2|TRBD2|TRBJ2-5
CASSTERGPQETQYF
TGTGCCAGCAGCACTGAGCGGGGGCCGCAAGAGACCCAGTACTTC
>many|TRBV3-1|.|TRBJ1-1
CASSQVRGRQAFF
TGTGCCAGCAGCCAAGTCCGCGGTCGCCAAGCTTTCTTT
>many|TRBV2|.|TRBJ1-2
CASNKEDTTTYGYTF
TGTGCCAGTAATAAGGAGGACACAACCACCTATGGCTACACCTTC